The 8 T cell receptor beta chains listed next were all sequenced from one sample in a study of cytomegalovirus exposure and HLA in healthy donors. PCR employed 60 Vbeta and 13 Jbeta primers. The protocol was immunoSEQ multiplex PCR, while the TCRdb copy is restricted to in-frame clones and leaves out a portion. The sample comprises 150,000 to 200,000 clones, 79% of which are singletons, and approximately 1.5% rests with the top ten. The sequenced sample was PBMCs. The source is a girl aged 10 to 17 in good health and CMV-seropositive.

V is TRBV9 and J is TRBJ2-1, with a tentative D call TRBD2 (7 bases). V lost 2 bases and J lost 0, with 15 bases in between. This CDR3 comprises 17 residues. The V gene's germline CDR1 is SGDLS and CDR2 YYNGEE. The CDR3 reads CASSVGGGGSSYNEQFF. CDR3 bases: TGTGCCAGCAGCGTGGGAGGGGGGGGCAGCTCCTACAATGAGCAGTTCTTC.

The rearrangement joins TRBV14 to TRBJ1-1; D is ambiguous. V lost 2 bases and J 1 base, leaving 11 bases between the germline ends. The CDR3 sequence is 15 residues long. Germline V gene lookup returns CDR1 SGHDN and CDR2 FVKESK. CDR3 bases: TGTGCCAGCAGCCAATTTCGGGTCGGGAACACTGAAGCTTTCTTT. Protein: CASSQFRVGNTEAFF.

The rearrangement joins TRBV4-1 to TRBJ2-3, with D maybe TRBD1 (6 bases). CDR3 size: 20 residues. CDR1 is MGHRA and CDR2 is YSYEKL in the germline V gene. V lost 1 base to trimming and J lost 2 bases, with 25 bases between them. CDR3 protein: CASSQARGASTGSNTDTQYF. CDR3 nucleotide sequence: TGCGCCAGCAGCCAAGCCCGAGGGGCCTCGACAGGATCGAACACAGATACGCAGTATTTT.

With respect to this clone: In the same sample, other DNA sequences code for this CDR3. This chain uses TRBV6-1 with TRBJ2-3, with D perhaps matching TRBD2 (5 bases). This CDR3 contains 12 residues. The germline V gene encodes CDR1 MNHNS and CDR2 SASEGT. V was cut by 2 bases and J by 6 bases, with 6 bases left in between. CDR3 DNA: TGTGCCAGCAGTGAACGGGGTGATACGCAGTATTTT. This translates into CASSERGDTQYF.

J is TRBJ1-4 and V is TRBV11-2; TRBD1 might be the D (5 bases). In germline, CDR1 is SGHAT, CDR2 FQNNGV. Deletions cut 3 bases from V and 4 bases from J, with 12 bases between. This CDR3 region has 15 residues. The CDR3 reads CASSLGEGGNEKLFF. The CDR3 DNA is TGTGCCAGCAGCTTGGGGGAGGGCGGTAATGAAAAACTGTTTTTT. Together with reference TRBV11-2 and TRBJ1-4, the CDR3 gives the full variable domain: EAGVAQSPRYKIIEKRQSVAFWCNPISGHATLYWYQQILGQGPKLLIQFQNNGVVDDSQLPKDRFSAERLKGVDSTLKIQPAKLEDSAVYLCASSLGEGGNEKLFFGSGTQLSVL.

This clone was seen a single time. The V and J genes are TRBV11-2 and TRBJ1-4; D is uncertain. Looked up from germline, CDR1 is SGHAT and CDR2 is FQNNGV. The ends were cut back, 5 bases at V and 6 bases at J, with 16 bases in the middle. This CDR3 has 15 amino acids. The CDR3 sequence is CASSLNIGGDEKLFF. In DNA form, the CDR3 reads TGTGCCAGCAGCCTAAACATAGGCGGTGATGAAAAACTGTTTTTT. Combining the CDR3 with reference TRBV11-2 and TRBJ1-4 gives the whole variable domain EAGVAQSPRYKIIEKRQSVAFWCNPISGHATLYWYQQILGQGPKLLIQFQNNGVVDDSQLPKDRFSAERLKGVDSTLKIQPAKLEDSAVYLCASSLNIGGDEKLFFGSGTQLSVL.

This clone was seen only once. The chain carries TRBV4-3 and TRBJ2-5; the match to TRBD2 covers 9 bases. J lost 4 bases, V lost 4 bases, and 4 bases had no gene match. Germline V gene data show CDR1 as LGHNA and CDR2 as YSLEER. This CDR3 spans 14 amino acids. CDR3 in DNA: TGCGCCAGCAGCCGCCTAGCGGGGTCAGAGACCCAGTACTTC. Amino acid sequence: CASSRLAGSETQYF.

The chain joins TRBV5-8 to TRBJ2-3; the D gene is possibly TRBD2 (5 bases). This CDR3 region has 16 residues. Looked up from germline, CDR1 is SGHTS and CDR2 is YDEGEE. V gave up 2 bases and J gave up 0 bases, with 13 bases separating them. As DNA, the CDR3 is TGTGCCAGCAGCTTTCGGCGGGCTGGTAGCACAGATACGCAGTATTTT. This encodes CASSFRRAGSTDTQYF.